The 9 T cell receptor beta chains below come from one sample, sequenced in a study of blood T cell repertoires in COVID-19. Profiling relied on immunoSEQ multiplex PCR, and the TCRdb table lists in-frame clones only, not all of them. The sample yields approximately 390,000 clones, roughly 90% seen once. Material: PBMCs or T cells enriched from blood (not recorded which). Source of these receptors: a woman between 40 and 55 years old with acute COVID-19.

In nucleotides, the CDR3 is TGCGCCAGCAGTCAGAATTTCAAGAATGGCTACACCTTC. Amino acids: CASSQNFKNGYTF. The chain recombines TRBV10-2 with TRBJ1-2; D is uncertain. The CDR3 totals 13 residues. Trimming shortened V by 5 bases and J by 6 bases, and 13 bases separated the two germline ends. From germline, CDR1 is WSHSY and CDR2 SAAADI.

V gene TRBV29-1 combines with J gene TRBJ1-5; D is undetermined. The V end was cut by 4 bases, the J end by 4 bases, with 11 bases between. The CDR3 loop spans 13 amino acids. Germline values: CDR1 SQVTM, CDR2 ANQGSEA. CDR3 DNA sequence: TGCAGCGTTGCCGGAGGGCAGAATCAGCCCCAGCATTTT. This sequence encodes CSVAGGQNQPQHF. The full variable domain, completed using reference TRBV29-1 and TRBJ1-5, is SAVISQKPSRDICQRGTSLTIQCQVDSQVTMMFWYRQQPGQSLTLIATANQGSEATYESGFVIDKFPISRPNLTFSTLTVSNMSPEDSSIYLCSVAGGQNQPQHFGDGTRLSIL.

J is TRBJ1-1 and V is TRBV18; D is ambiguous. Looked up from germline, CDR1 is KGHSH and CDR2 is LQKENI. The V end was cut by 4 bases, the J end by 1 base, with 13 bases between. This CDR3 region has 15 residues. CDR3 sequence: CASSLGRVENTEAFF. CDR3 bases: TGTGCCAGCTCACTAGGGAGGGTTGAGAACACTGAAGCTTTCTTT.

V and J are TRBV19 and TRBJ2-1, with 8 positions matching TRBD1. The V gene's germline CDR1 is LNHDA and CDR2 SQIVND (reference sequence). CDR3 length: 14 amino acids. V lost 10 bases, J lost 9 bases, and 14 bases stayed unmatched. The CDR3 DNA follows: TGTGCCACCGAAGACAGGGACAGGACCCTTGAGCAGTTCTTC. Translated, it gives CATEDRDRTLEQFF.

The chain employs TRBV19 and TRBJ2-6; 8 bases agree with TRBD1. With 3 bases clipped from V and 0 bases from J, the junction kept 4 bases outside the gene matches. This CDR3 has 17 amino acids. Germline lookup yields CDR1 LNHDA and CDR2 SQIVND (reference sequence). The CDR3 loop reads CASSIGTGYSGANVLTF. CDR3 bases: TGTGCCAGTAGTATCGGGACAGGATACTCTGGGGCCAACGTCCTGACTTTC.

The chain has TRBV5-1 and TRBJ1-3, with 7 bases matching TRBD1. The V gene's germline CDR1 is SGHRS and CDR2 YFSETQ. With V trimmed by 5 bases and J by 2 bases, 7 bases remained unmatched. This CDR3 region has 15 residues. In nucleotides, the CDR3 is TGCGCCAGCAGTTCTGCTCAGGGGGCTGGAAACACCATATATTTT. Residues: CASSSAQGAGNTIYF.

J is TRBJ1-6 and V is TRBV6-1; D ambiguous. V lost 0 bases and J lost 8, with 5 bases in between. The CDR3 has 13 amino acids. CDR1 and CDR2 (germline): MNHNS, SASEGT. CDR3: CASSEAGDSPLHF. Written as DNA, the CDR3 is TGTGCCAGCAGTGAAGCCGGGGATTCACCCCTCCACTTT.

In this sample, this clone turned up once. V usage is TRBV5-4 and J usage is TRBJ2-5, with D perhaps matching TRBD1 (6 bases). Germline lookup yields CDR1 SGHNT and CDR2 YYREEE (reference sequence). The CDR3 runs 12 residues. V shed 5 bases and J shed 5 bases, with 10 bases lying between them. CDR3 nucleotide sequence: TGTGCCAGCAGACAGGGCTCCGAGACCCAGTACTTC. Translating gives CASRQGSETQYF.

V gene TRBV5-1 combines with J gene TRBJ1-6, with D perhaps TRBD1 (5 bases). This CDR3 region has 15 residues. Trimming shortened V by 0 bases and J by 7 bases, and 11 bases separated the two germline ends. The germline V gene encodes CDR1 SGHRS and CDR2 YFSETQ. The CDR3: CASSLGRGRNSPLHF. The CDR3 DNA reads TGCGCCAGCAGCTTGGGGAGGGGAAGAAATTCACCCCTCCACTTT.